This TCR beta chain appears in the sequencing data of a study of T cells after yellow fever vaccination. Worth noting for this clonotype: The target antigen is unknown.

Study outcomes and limitations: Peak timing came faster in the weaker secondary response, day 5 versus 15.

Trimming left V 2 bases short and J 0 bases short, with 11 bases between. This CDR3 contains 16 residues. Each CDR3 protein is one row after TCRdb ran MiXCR on the 5' RACE reads. The repertoire holds some 130,000 distinct CDR3 sequences, with approximately 6.6% as singletons. The receptor's source is a man aged 25 to 40 who received the YFV17D yellow fever vaccine. The source was CD4+ T cells sorted from PBMCs, collected 10 days after the yellow fever booster vaccination. This sequence joins TRBV23-1 and TRBJ2-1; D uncertain. TRBV23-1 is recorded as an ORF, its role being uncertain. The CDR3 reads CASSQVGTNSYNEQFF. The CDR3 DNA is TGCGCCAGCAGTCAAGTCGGTACAAACTCCTACAATGAGCAGTTCTTC.